The clone carrying this T cell receptor beta chain was found once. Its antigen is undetermined. A TCRbeta library incorporating unique molecular identifiers was prepared. Via MiXCR, TCRdb re-called the PCR reads, giving one row per CDR3 protein. Among fewer than 700,000 distinct CDR3 sequences, approximately 13% were seen once, and the ten largest hold 2% to 2.5%. V was shortened by 2 bases and J by 13 bases, with 9 bases between the two germline ends. The germline V gene has CDR1 MNHEY and CDR2 SVGAGI. The CDR3 runs to 11 residues. This sample stems from a study of T-cell reconstitution after alpha-beta-depleted transplantation in children. Whole-study findings and limits: Surviving thymic progenitors and recipient T cells were the source of high TCRbeta diversity at day 60 in some patients. Where alpha-beta T cells came from about two months after transplant was reportedly several hundred expanded graft clones.

The input for sequencing was PBMCs, mostly from graft donor cells, taken 360 days after TCRalphabeta/CD19-depleted stem cell transplant. The chain joins TRBV6-5 to TRBJ2-1; D gene unclear. The receptor comes from a male patient aged 5 to 17 who had a stem cell transplant for acute myeloid leukemia, so the T cells may come from the graft donor. This CDR3 reads CASSYGIRQFF. The CDR3 nucleotides read TGTGCCAGCAGTTACGGTATACGACAGTTCTTC.